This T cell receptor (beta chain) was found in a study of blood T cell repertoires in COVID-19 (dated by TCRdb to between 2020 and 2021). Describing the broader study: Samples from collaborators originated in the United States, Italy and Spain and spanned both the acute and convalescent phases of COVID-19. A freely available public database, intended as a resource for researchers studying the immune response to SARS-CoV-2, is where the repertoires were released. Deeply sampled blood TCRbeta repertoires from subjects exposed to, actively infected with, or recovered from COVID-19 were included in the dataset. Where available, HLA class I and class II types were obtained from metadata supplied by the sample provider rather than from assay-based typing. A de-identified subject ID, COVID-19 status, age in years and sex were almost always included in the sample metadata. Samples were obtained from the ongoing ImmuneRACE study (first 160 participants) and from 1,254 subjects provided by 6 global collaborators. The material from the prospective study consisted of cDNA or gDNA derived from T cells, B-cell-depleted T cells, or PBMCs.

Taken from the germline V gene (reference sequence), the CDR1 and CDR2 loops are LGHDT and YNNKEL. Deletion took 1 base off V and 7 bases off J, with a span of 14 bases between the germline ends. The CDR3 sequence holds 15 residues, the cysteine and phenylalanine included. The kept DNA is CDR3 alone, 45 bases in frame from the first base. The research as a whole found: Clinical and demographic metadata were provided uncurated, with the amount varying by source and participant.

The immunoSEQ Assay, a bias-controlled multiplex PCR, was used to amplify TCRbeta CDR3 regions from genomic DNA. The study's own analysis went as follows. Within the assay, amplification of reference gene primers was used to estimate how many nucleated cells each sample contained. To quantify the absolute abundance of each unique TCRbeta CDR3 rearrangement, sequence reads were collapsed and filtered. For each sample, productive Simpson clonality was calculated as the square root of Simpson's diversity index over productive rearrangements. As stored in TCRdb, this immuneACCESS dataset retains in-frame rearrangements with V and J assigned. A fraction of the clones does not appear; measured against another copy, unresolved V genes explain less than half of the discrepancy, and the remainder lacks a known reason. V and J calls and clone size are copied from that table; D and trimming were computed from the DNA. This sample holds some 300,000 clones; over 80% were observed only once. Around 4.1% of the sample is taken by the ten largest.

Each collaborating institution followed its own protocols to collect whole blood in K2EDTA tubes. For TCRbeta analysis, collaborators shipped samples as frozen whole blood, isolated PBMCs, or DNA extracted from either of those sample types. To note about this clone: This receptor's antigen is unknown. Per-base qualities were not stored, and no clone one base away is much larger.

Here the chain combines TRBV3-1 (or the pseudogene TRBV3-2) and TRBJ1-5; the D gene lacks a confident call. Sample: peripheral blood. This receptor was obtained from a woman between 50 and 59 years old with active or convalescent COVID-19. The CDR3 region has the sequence CASSQGNGGEQPQHF. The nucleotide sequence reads TGTGCCAGCAGCCAAGGGAATGGCGGAGAACAGCCCCAGCATTTT.